What follows are 30 T cell receptor beta chains derived from one specimen sequenced in a study of blood T cell dynamics during melanoma immunotherapy (dated by TCRdb to the early 2020s). The time point label, as the study defines it: week 3, after first cycle of checkpoint inhibitor. Library preparation used the immunoSEQ multiplex PCR assay. TCRdb mirrors the immuneACCESS table, restricted to in-frame sequences. Some clones are absent from its copies; in checked studies, under half trace to an unresolved V gene, and the reason for the others is unknown. The sample yields around 9,000 clones; 70% to 90% were counted once. 6.3% of the sample belongs to the ten largest clones. This sample comprised blood, obtained from a patient treated with checkpoint blockade. The receptor set was obtained from a human donor with melanoma.

The chain combines TRBV2 with TRBJ2-1, with 7 bases aligning to TRBD2. Germline-derived CDR1 and CDR2 are SNHLY and FYNNEI. CDR3 size: 15 residues. The J segment lost 6 bases and the V segment lost 2 bases, leaving 7 bases of the junction unmatched. The CDR3 nucleotides are TGTGCCAGCAGTGAAATGCGGGAGCCCTCCAATGAGCAGTTCTTC. Translation gives CASSEMREPSNEQFF.

V is TRBV19 and J is TRBJ2-2; no clear D gene. This CDR3 comprises 16 residues. The V end was cut by 1 base, the J end by 1 base, with 10 bases between. CDR1 is LNHDA, CDR2 SQIVND, per germline (reference sequence). CDR3 sequence (DNA): TGTGCCAGTAGTATAGGGGGTAGCTTGAACACCGGGGAGCTGTTTTTT. It translates to CASSIGGSLNTGELFF.

The J gene is TRBJ1-1, the V gene TRBV7-2; D gene ambiguous. Trimming removed 3 bases at V and 4 bases at J, with 9 bases between. Looked up from germline, CDR1 is SGHTA and CDR2 is FQGNSA. The CDR3 covers 13 residues. The CDR3 DNA follows: TGTGCCAGCAGCTTTGAGCCAGGCACTGAAGCTTTCTTT. Translation gives CASSFEPGTEAFF.

The gene calls are TRBV6-4 and TRBJ2-2; the match to TRBD1 covers 8 bases. From germline, CDR1 is MRHNA and CDR2 SNTAGT. The CDR3 is 14 amino acids. The J segment lost 4 bases and the V segment lost 6 bases, leaving 4 bases of the junction unmatched. CDR3 in DNA: TGTGCCAGCAGCGCGACAGGGGTCACCGGGGAGCTGTTTTTT. Translation gives CASSATGVTGELFF.

This rearrangement joins TRBV10-3 to TRBJ2-3; no firm D call. This CDR3 is 13 amino acids long. Trimming cost V 7 bases and J 5 bases, with 13 bases left between them. CDR1 and CDR2 (germline): ENHRY, SYGVKD. The CDR3 DNA sequence: TGTGCCATCACCACCGGGTGGGAAGATACGCAGTATTTT. It encodes CAITTGWEDTQYF.

V gene TRBV28 combines with J gene TRBJ2-7, with 9 positions matching TRBD1. CDR1 is MDHEN and CDR2 is SYDVKM in the germline V gene. The CDR3 has 16 amino acids. Trimming at V came to 6 bases and at J to 0 bases, leaving 9 bases not matched to a gene. The CDR3 DNA follows: TGTGCCAGCAGCACCAAATGGACAGGGGCCTCCTACGAGCAGTACTTC. This gives the protein CASSTKWTGASYEQYF.

The chain has TRBV27 and TRBJ1-4; TRBD1 agrees at 8 bases. Germline V gene data show CDR1 as MNHEY and CDR2 as SMNVEV (reference sequence). The CDR3 runs 15 residues. J was trimmed by 4 bases and V by 8 bases; bases with no gene match: 9. CDR3 in amino acids: CASPFPGTGNEKLFF. In DNA form, the CDR3 reads TGTGCCAGCCCCTTTCCCGGGACAGGTAATGAAAAACTGTTTTTT.

This chain uses TRBV18 with TRBJ2-3; 11 nucleotides align to TRBD1. Germline CDR1 KGHSH, CDR2 LQKENI. CDR3 size: 15 residues. V lost 6 bases to trimming and J lost 4 bases; unmatched junction nucleotides: 6. DNA for the CDR3: TGTGCCAGCTCGTTGGACAGGGGGCGGGCAGATACGCAGTATTTT. This translates into CASSLDRGRADTQYF.

The J gene is TRBJ2-3, the V gene TRBV7-9; 11 positions agree with TRBD2. The CDR3 spans 18 residues. V trimming: 0 bases; J trimming: 2 bases; junction bases outside the gene matches: 7. Germline assignment: CDR1 SEHNR and CDR2 FQNEAQ (reference sequence). The CDR3 coding sequence is TGTGCCAGCAGCTTAGCAATGTCTAGCGGGAGGTTCACAGATACGCAGTATTTT. It translates to CASSLAMSSGRFTDTQYF.

The rearrangement uses TRBV30 and TRBJ1-6; D is unclear. V was cut by 1 base and J by 3 bases, with 4 bases left in between. This CDR3 contains 13 residues. Germline loops: CDR1 GTSNPN, CDR2 SVGIG (reference sequence). Written as DNA, the CDR3 is TGTGCCTGGAGTGGGGGCTATAATTCACCCCTCCACTTT. This gives the protein CAWSGGYNSPLHF.

The chain couples TRBV18 to TRBJ1-6; D is undetermined. Germline V gene lookup returns CDR1 KGHSH and CDR2 LQKENI. The length of the CDR3 is 16 residues. V was trimmed by 4 bases and J by 6 bases, leaving 16 bases between them. The CDR3 DNA is TGTGCCAGCTCACTAGACCGGGAGATCTTTAATTCACCCCTCCACTTT. The encoded protein is CASSLDREIFNSPLHF. The variable domain in full, with the rest retrieved from reference TRBV18 and TRBJ1-6, is NAGVMQNPRHLVRRRGQEARLRCSPMKGHSHVYWYRQLPEEGLKFMVYLQKENIIDESGMPKERFSAEFPKEGPSILRIQQVVRGDSAAYFCASSLDREIFNSPLHFGNGTRLTVT.

The CDR3 region is CASSPPQERMNTEAFF. For the CDR3, the DNA is TGTGCCAGCAGTCCCCCCCAAGAGAGAATGAACACTGAAGCTTTCTTT. This chain uses TRBV6-4 with TRBJ1-1; D gene ambiguous. The V gene's germline CDR1 is MRHNA and CDR2 SNTAGT. The V end was cut by 5 bases, the J end by 0 bases, with 16 bases between. CDR3 length equals 16 residues.

This clone came up once. The rearrangement joins TRBV11-2 to TRBJ2-7, with D unclear. The V and J ends lost 5 bases and 7 bases respectively, with 15 bases between them. The V gene's germline CDR1 is SGHAT and CDR2 FQNNGV. This CDR3 comprises 13 residues. The chain's CDR3 is CASSIDPKGEQYF. For the CDR3, the DNA is TGTGCCAGCAGCATCGACCCCAAAGGAGAGCAGTACTTC.

J is TRBJ1-1 and V is TRBV30; D may be TRBD1 (5 bases). Germline values: CDR1 GTSNPN, CDR2 SVGIG (reference sequence). CDR3 length: 13 residues. V dropped 2 bases and J dropped 7 bases, with 14 bases sitting between them. CDR3 sequence: CAWSLQPGGEAFF. In nucleotides, the CDR3 is TGTGCCTGGAGTTTACAGCCGGGGGGTGAAGCTTTCTTT.

The rearrangement links TRBV27 to TRBJ2-7, with 7 bases aligning to TRBD2. V was pared by 4 bases and J by 2 bases, with 5 bases of the junction left unmatched. Germline assignment: CDR1 MNHEY and CDR2 SMNVEV (reference sequence). The CDR3 loop spans 14 amino acids. DNA of the CDR3: TGTGCCAGCAGTTATAGGGAGGGCCCCTACGAGCAGTACTTC. Translating gives CASSYREGPYEQYF.

The V and J genes are TRBV27 and TRBJ2-7; TRBD2 aligns across 12 bases. J gave up 0 bases and V 2 bases, and 5 bases lay outside the gene matches. This CDR3 comprises 17 residues. Germline values: CDR1 MNHEY, CDR2 SMNVEV (reference sequence). This chain's CDR3 is CASSLRLAGAYSYEQYF. The CDR3 DNA reads TGTGCCAGCAGTTTAAGACTAGCGGGGGCCTACTCCTACGAGCAGTACTTC.

The chain uses TRBV2 and TRBJ1-2; D might be TRBD1 (5 bases). The germline V gene has CDR1 SNHLY and CDR2 FYNNEI. V lost 7 bases and J lost 2, with 11 bases in between. The CDR3 has 13 amino acids. In nucleotides, the CDR3 is TGTGCCAGCAACACAGAGGGGAACTATGGCTACACCTTC. Translation gives CASNTEGNYGYTF.

CDR3 DNA sequence: TGTGCCAGCAGTTTAGCGGGCACCGGGGAGCTGTTTTTT. This codes for CASSLAGTGELFF. This chain uses TRBV28 with TRBJ2-2; TRBD2 is a possible D gene (5 bases). Germline CDR1 MDHEN, CDR2 SYDVKM. V was pared by 2 bases and J by 4 bases, with 5 bases between. The CDR3 loop spans 13 amino acids.

The rearrangement links TRBV19 to TRBJ1-2; 8 bases are shared with TRBD1. In germline, CDR1 is LNHDA, CDR2 SQIVND (reference sequence). The CDR3 covers 16 residues. V was pared by 4 bases and J by 7 bases, with 14 bases of the junction left unmatched. CDR3 region: CASSTTSSGGSSGYTF. CDR3 sequence (DNA): TGTGCCAGTAGTACTACTTCTTCAGGGGGCTCTAGTGGCTACACCTTC. The complete variable domain, with remaining parts taken from reference TRBV19 and TRBJ1-2, reads DGGITQSPKYLFRKEGQNVTLSCEQNLNHDAMYWYRQDPGQGLRLIYYSQIVNDFQKGDIAEGYSVSREKKESFPLTVTSAQKNPTAFYLCASSTTSSGGSSGYTFGSGTRLTVV.

This clone was seen a handful of times. The chain carries TRBV6-1 and TRBJ1-1; no clear D gene. CDR3 length equals 14 residues. Germline V CDR1 and CDR2: MNHNS, SASEGT. V was cut by 2 bases and J by 1 base, with 8 bases left in between. The CDR3 DNA is TGTGCCAGCAGTGAAAATTGGGAGAACACTGAAGCTTTCTTT. Translated: CASSENWENTEAFF.

The V gene is TRBV4-1, the J gene TRBJ2-7; D uncertain. Trimming stripped 1 base from V and 2 bases from J, with 6 bases between. CDR3 length: 13 amino acids. Germline CDR1 MGHRA, CDR2 YSYEKL. CDR3 protein: CASSQGRAYEQYF. In DNA, the CDR3 is TGCGCCAGCAGCCAAGGACGGGCCTACGAGCAGTACTTC.

The V and J genes are TRBV5-5 and TRBJ1-5, with D uncertain. There are 16 residues in the CDR3. Germline values: CDR1 SGHKS, CDR2 YYEKEE (reference sequence). The ends were cut back, 0 bases at V and 1 base at J, with 11 bases in the middle. CDR3: CASSLEGIGSNQPQHF. The CDR3, as DNA: TGTGCCAGCAGCTTGGAAGGGATAGGCAGCAATCAGCCCCAGCATTTT.

Only one count was recorded for this clone. V gene TRBV7-2 combines with J gene TRBJ2-7, with 10 bases lining up with TRBD2. V shed 1 base and J 0 bases; nucleotides not matched to a gene: 3. This CDR3 is built from 16 residues. CDR1 SGHTA and CDR2 FQGNSA come from the germline V gene. CDR3 protein: CASSLGPSGSSYEQYF. The CDR3 nucleotides are TGTGCCAGCAGCTTAGGGCCTAGCGGGAGCTCCTACGAGCAGTACTTC.

The chain recombines TRBV10-3 with TRBJ2-7; no clear D gene. Germline CDR1 is ENHRY and CDR2 is SYGVKD. V lost 10 bases to trimming and J lost 2 bases, with 15 bases between them. The CDR3 is 13 amino acids. CDR3: CASSPGRPYEQYF. The CDR3, as DNA: TGTGCCAGCAGCCCGGGCCGGCCCTACGAGCAGTACTTC.

This clone was counted a single time. The CDR3 spells CASRRQVVGETQYF. The CDR3, as DNA: TGTGCCAGCAGAAGACAGGTCGTCGGGGAGACCCAGTACTTC. The genes are TRBV28 and TRBJ2-5, with D possibly TRBD1 on 6 matching bases. Trimming took off 6 bases at V and 5 bases at J, with 16 bases between the two ends. CDR1 and CDR2 (germline): MDHEN, SYDVKM. CDR3 length: 14 residues.

The gene calls are TRBV5-6 and TRBJ2-3; a weak D match, TRBD1 (5 bases). From germline, CDR1 is SGHDT and CDR2 YYEEEE. The CDR3 runs to 16 residues. Trimming removed 3 bases at V and 1 base at J, with 15 bases between. CDR3 residues: CASSWGGVGGTDTQYF. The CDR3 nucleotides are TGTGCCAGCAGCTGGGGCGGTGTCGGAGGCACAGATACGCAGTATTTT. The whole variable domain, filled in from reference TRBV5-6 and TRBJ2-3, reads DAGVTQSPTHLIKTRGQQVTLRCSPKSGHDTVSWYQQALGQGPQFIFQYYEEEERQRGNFPDRFSGHQFPNYSSELNVNALLLGDSALYLCASSWGGVGGTDTQYFGPGTRLTVL.

The rearrangement links TRBV7-9 to TRBJ1-2; maybe TRBD1 (5 bases). Germline lookup yields CDR1 SEHNR and CDR2 FQNEAQ (reference sequence). The CDR3 is 15 amino acids. Deletions cut 5 bases from V and 3 bases from J, with 16 bases between. CDR3 sequence reads: CASSTQGGKDYGYTF. CDR3 nucleotides: TGTGCCAGCAGCACCCAGGGAGGAAAGGACTATGGCTACACCTTC.

The chain uses TRBV27 and TRBJ2-3, with TRBD1 as a possible D gene (5 bases). Trimming shortened V by 2 bases and J by 0 bases, and 9 bases separated the two germline ends. CDR3 length equals 15 residues. Germline loops: CDR1 MNHEY, CDR2 SMNVEV (reference sequence). CDR3 region: CASSLGASSTDTQYF. As DNA, the CDR3 is TGTGCCAGCAGTTTAGGGGCTTCTAGCACAGATACGCAGTATTTT.

The rearrangement joins TRBV6-4 to TRBJ2-3; D uncertain. The length of the CDR3 is 14 residues. The germline CDR1 and CDR2 sequences are MRHNA and SNTAGT. V was pared by 4 bases and J by 2 bases, with 10 bases between. The CDR3 loop is CASSVEAFTDTQYF. The CDR3 DNA reads as TGTGCCAGCAGTGTAGAGGCGTTCACAGATACGCAGTATTTT.

The chain uses TRBV7-9 and TRBJ2-2; 7 bases fit TRBD2. The CDR3 spans 16 residues. From germline, CDR1 is SEHNR and CDR2 FQNEAQ (reference sequence). J gave up 4 bases and V 1 base, and 6 bases lay outside the gene matches. This chain's CDR3 is CASSLGSPSGTGELFF. CDR3 nucleotides: TGTGCCAGCAGCTTAGGCTCTCCTAGCGGCACCGGGGAGCTGTTTTTT. Filled out from reference TRBV7-9 and TRBJ2-2, the complete variable domain reads DTGVSQNPRHKITKRGQNVTFRCDPISEHNRLYWYRQTLGQGPEFLTYFQNEAQLEKSRLLSDRFSAERPKGSFSTLEIQRTEQGDSAMYLCASSLGSPSGTGELFFGEGSRLTVL.